The sequence of this T cell receptor (beta chain) was determined in a study of blood T cell repertoires in COVID-19. Study as a whole: Spain, Italy and the United States supplied samples that represented acute and convalescent COVID-19. Sample material is recorded as cDNA or gDNA derived from T cells, B-cell-depleted T cells, or PBMCs.

The V end was cut by 0 bases, the J end by 0 bases, with 14 bases between. Germline CDR1 LGHDT, CDR2 YNNKEL (reference sequence). This CDR3 contains 17 residues. Assay: immunoSEQ multiplex PCR; the TCRdb copy retains only in-frame clones and omits some. The sample holds around 120,000 clones, around 90% seen once. The material sequenced was peripheral blood. The receptor was isolated from a woman aged 55 to 70 with COVID-19, enrolled during active disease. The J gene is TRBJ2-5, the V gene TRBV3-1 (or the pseudogene TRBV3-2); tentatively, D is TRBD2 (6 bases). Written as DNA, the CDR3 is TGTGCCAGCAGCCAAGAAGAGTGCGGGGTCTACCAAGAGACCCAGTACTTC. This encodes CASSQEECGVYQETQYF.